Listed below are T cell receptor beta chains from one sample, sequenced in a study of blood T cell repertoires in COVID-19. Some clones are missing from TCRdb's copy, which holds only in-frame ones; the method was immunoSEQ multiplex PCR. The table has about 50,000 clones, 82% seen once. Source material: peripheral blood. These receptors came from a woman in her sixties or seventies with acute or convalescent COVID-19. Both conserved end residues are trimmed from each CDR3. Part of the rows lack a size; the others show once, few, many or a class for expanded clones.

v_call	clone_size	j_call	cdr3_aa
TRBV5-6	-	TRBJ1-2	ASSLGGTVANYGYT
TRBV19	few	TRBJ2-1	ASSIDGRGSYNEQF
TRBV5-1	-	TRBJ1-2	ASSLASGGYGYT
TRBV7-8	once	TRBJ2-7	ASSLRTVPGHFYEQY
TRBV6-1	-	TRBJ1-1	ASSGDLGQAEAF
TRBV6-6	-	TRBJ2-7	ASSYRPSGSSYEQY
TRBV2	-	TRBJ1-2	ASQGVGSPLANYGYT
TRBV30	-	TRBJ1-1	ACWAMGAF
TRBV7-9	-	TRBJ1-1	ASSLRTVHTEAF
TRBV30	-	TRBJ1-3	AWPVKTGNTIY
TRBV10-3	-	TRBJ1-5	AIRPGTGGESQPQH
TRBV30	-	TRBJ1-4	AWGGTGGREKLF
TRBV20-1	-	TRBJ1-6	SASKNGGWSSYNSPLH
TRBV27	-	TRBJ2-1	ASSLEASSSYNEQF
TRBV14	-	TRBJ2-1	ASSLGLAVYNEQF
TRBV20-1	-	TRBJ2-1	SATFGVEQF
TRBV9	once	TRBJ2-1	ASSVGRERRNEQF
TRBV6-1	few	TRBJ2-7	ASSDRGMREQY
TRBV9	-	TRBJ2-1	ASSVGRDRVRNEQF
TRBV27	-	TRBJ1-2	ASSLRAALDGYT
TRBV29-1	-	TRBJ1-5	SVGSREGGQPQH
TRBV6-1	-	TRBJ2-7	ASSEITGPYEQY
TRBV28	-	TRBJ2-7	ASSSPGTSGTYEQY
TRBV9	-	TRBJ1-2	ASSGPGGNYGYT
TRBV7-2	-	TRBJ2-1	ASSPGWGQMHSEQF
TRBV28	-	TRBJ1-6	AILPGGHNSPLH
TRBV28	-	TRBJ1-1	ASSLRQGASEAF
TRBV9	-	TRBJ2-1	ASGRTSGKNEQF
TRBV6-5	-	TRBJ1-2	ASSYSQGGGYT
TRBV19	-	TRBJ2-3	ATKREGRTDTQY
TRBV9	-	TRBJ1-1	ASSVSPHTEAF
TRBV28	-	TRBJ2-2	ASSPPTVPNTGELF
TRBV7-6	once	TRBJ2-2	ASSLVFAGGAGELF
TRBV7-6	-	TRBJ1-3	ASSPRTGGSSGNTIY
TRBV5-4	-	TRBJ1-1	ASSPWDRGATEAF
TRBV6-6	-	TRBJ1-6	ASSYLTENNSPLH
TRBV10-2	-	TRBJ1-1	ASSEVRAGAF
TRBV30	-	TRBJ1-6	AWNPGLNSPLH
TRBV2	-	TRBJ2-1	ASSTTGTRDNEQF
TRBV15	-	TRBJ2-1	ATSRAPAGYNEQF
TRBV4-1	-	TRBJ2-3	ASSQETSGRSSTDTQY
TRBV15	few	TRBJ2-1	ATSRDRAGLAGYNEQF
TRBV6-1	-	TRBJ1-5	ASSEMWGGNSNQPQH
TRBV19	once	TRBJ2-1	ASSTITGSGNEQF
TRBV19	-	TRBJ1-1	ASSSTANTEAF
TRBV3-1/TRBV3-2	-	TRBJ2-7	ASSNTQSSYEQY
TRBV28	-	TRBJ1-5	ASSPPLNQPQH
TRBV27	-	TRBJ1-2	ASYPRGTNYGYT
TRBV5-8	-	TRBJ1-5	ASSPPGDGANQPQH
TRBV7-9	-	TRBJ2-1	ASSLPGQGLHEQF